This TCR beta chain was retrieved from a study of Tregs in tolerant kidney transplant recipients. V gave up 0 bases and J gave up 4 bases, with 16 bases separating them. There are 16 residues in the CDR3. Germline-derived CDR1 and CDR2 are SGDLS and YYNGEE. Study findings and constraints: Biological reproducibility was not directly addressed, but technical replication error appeared minimal. Findings come from small patient numbers and require larger validation. Some patients' samples used different primers over time, so nucleotide sequences weren't comparable.

With respect to this clone: Its specificity is not known.

The assay was immunoSEQ multiplex PCR, and TCRdb's table has in-frame clones only and misses some. This sample has fewer than 65,000 clones, with 80% to 90% found just once. Thawed PBMCs were FACS-sorted into unstimulated CD4+CD25+CD127- regulatory T cells, CD4+CD25- non-regulatory cells, CD4 and CD8 cells. The sample in question was Tregs from blood, obtained before the transplant. The sequence was obtained from a human donor who received a combined kidney and bone marrow transplant. The chain employs TRBV9 and TRBJ1-2, with D unclear. The CDR3 nucleotides read TGTGCCAGCAGCGTAGGGGCTTATGGGGTGGGCTATGGCTACACCTTC. This translates into CASSVGAYGVGYGYTF.